The entry below gives a single T cell receptor (beta chain) sequence along with its context. This specimen belongs to a study of T cell responses to AZD1222 COVID-19 vaccine. Using immunoSEQ multiplex PCR, the repertoire was profiled, and TCRdb retains in-frame clones only, with some absent. Of 120,000 to 150,000 clones listed, roughly 84% were seen once; the top ten hold about 5%. The source of this sequence is an adult who received the AZD1222 COVID-19 vaccine. This specimen was peripheral blood, taken 28 days after the second AZD1222 dose.

The CDR3 nucleotides read TGTGCCAGCAGTTCCCGATTTCAGGGAGGCTACGAGCAGTACTTC. Its protein product is CASSSRFQGGYEQYF. The V call is TRBV6-5, the J call TRBJ2-7; D might be TRBD2 (6 bases). Trimming took 4 bases from V and 3 from J, leaving 16 bases between them. CDR3 length: 15 residues. Germline CDR1 reads MNHEY; CDR2 reads SVGAGI.